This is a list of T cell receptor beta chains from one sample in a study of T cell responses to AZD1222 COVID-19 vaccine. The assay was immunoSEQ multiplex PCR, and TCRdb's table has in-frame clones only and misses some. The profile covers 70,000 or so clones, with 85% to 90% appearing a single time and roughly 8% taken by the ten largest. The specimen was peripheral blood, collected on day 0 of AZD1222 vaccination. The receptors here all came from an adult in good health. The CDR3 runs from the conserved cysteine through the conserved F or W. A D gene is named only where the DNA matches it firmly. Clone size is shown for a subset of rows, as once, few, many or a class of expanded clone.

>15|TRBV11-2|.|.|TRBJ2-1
TGTGCCAGCAGCTTAGGGGACACAGGGTATAGGGAGCAGTTCTTC
CASSLGDTGYREQFF
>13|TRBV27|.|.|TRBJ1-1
TGTGCCACCATAGGGAGTTTTTCCACTGAAGCTTTCTTT
CATIGSFSTEAFF
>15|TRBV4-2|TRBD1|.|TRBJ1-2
TGTGCCAGCAGCCAAAACGCCGGGACAGGGAATGGCTACACCTTC
CASSQNAGTGNGYTF
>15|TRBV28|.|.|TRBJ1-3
TGTGCCAGCTCCCCCCTTACAGGGTCTGGAAACACCATATATTTT
CASSPLTGSGNTIYF
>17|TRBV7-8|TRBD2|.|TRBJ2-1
TGTGCCAGCAGCTCGGTAGGGACTAGCGGGATGCACAATGAGCAGTTCTTC
CASSSVGTSGMHNEQFF
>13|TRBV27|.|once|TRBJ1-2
TGTGCCAGCAGTTTAAACTCCCACTATGGCTACACCTTC
CASSLNSHYGYTF
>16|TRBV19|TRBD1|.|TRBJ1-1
TGTGCCAGTAGTATTGGACAGGGGGCGCGAAGTGCGGAAGCTTTCTTT
CASSIGQGARSAEAFF
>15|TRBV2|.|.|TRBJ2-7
TGTGCCAGCAGTGAACAGGGTCAAAGGGGCTACGAGCAGTACTTC
CASSEQGQRGYEQYF
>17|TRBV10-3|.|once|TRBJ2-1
TGTGCCATCAGTGCCGGGAGGGGGCTCCTCTCCTACAATGAGCAGTTCTTC
CAISAGRGLLSYNEQFF
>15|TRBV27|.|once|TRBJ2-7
TGTGCCATTAAGGAAGTGGCAGGGAGCCCCTACGAGCAGTACTTC
CAIKEVAGSPYEQYF
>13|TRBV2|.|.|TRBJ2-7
TGTGCCAGCAGCTCCGGGACACATTACGAGCAGTACTTC
CASSSGTHYEQYF